A single T cell receptor beta chain is shown here with its context. Its antigen is still unknown. No base quality information exists; no much larger clone differs at one position. V is trimmed back by 5 bases and J by 5 bases, and the junction contains 7 bases that no gene match accounts for. The CDR3 numbers 14 residues from cysteine through phenylalanine. The read is trimmed to its CDR3 DNA, 42 bases read in frame from base 1. Based on the germline V gene, the CDR1 and CDR2 sequences are SQVTM and ANQGSEA. The CDR3 regions of human TCRbeta chains were analyzed by immunosequencing. Per the authors' processing: TCRs in the repertoires were matched against a reference library of SARS-CoV-2-specific TCRs that had been generated with the MIRA antigen-specificity platform. Breadth was defined as the fraction of unique TCRs that were SARS-CoV-2-associated. Depth was defined as the fraction of total T cells that were SARS-CoV-2-associated. Each spike-specific TCR was assigned to its reactive spike region and to a CD4 or CD8 class using the MIRA data. Log10-transformed breadth and depth values were compared by one-way ANOVA with Sidak's multiple comparisons tests. TCRdb limited this immuneACCESS table to in-frame rearrangements with V and J called. A share of clones is missing; checked studies link under half to unresolved V genes, and the rest is unexplained. From that table come the V and J calls and clone size; the DNA was used to work out D and trimming. This sample holds some 140,000 clones; 92% were observed only once. Just over 3% of the sample lies in the top ten.

Interpreted using the paper, the time point label stands for: baseline before first vaccination. Vaccinee samples were obtained from the UK trials COV001 and COV002, which included a single-blind randomized controlled phase 2/3 trial of AZD1222 (ChAdOx1 nCoV-19) in healthy adults. For TCRbeta chain sequencing, PBMC samples were collected from trial participants at day 0 and at day 28 after the second dose. This sample stems from a study of T cell responses to AZD1222 COVID-19 vaccine (dated by TCRdb to the early 2020s). Notes on the research overall: AZD1222 recipients given second doses at about 4 weeks or at about 12 weeks were pooled, since spike-specific TCR depth and breadth were not found to differ between the two schedules. Trial participants were enrolled by age into subgroups of 18-55, 56-69 and 70-plus years, and around 150, 28 and 57 TCR-sequenced participants, respectively, were included in these subgroups. TCR sequencing was performed for more than 230 trial participants, of whom around 200 were given two doses of AZD1222 and 26 were given two doses of MenACWY control vaccine. Points the paper makes about the study in general: After two AZD1222 doses, both the breadth and the depth of spike-specific TCRs were significantly higher than at day 0 and than in MenACWY recipients. Only five or six AZD1222 recipients were SARS-CoV-2 seropositive at baseline, limiting conclusions about previously exposed vaccinees. The vaccine-associated CD4 TCRs covered the entire spike protein, and the dominant responses fell in regions 160-218 and 743-854. Participants were mostly white British, with more females than males. The authors suggested clonal diversity may have been underestimated. The 56-69-year group was small, and its depth increase did not reach significance, likely because of low power. Reportedly, almost half of the unique spike-specific TCRs recognized epitopes lying outside the regions that are mutated in the B.1.351 and B.1.1.7 variants. Because no day 14 peak-response samples were available, repertoires were characterized only after the peak T cell response.

This material consisted of peripheral blood, taken on day 0 of AZD1222 vaccination. This clonotype was sampled from an adult in good health. This sequence uses TRBV29-1 and TRBJ1-1, with 11 bases matching TRBD1. Read as DNA, the sequence is TGCAGCGTTCGGTGGGGACAGGGGGGGACTGAAGCTTTCTTT. It translates to CSVRWGQGGTEAFF. The full variable domain, completed from the reference TRBV29-1 and TRBJ1-1 proteins outside the CDR3, reads SAVISQKPSRDICQRGTSLTIQCQVDSQVTMMFWYRQQPGQSLTLIATANQGSEATYESGFVIDKFPISRPNLTFSTLTVSNMSPEDSSIYLCSVRWGQGGTEAFFGQGTRLTVV.